Each of the 10 T cell receptor beta chains below was sequenced from the same sample in a study of vaccination effects on CD4 cells after COVID-19. The table came from immunoSEQ multiplex PCR; TCRdb's copy has only in-frame clones and leaves some out. The table shows approximately 37,000 clones, with about 70% occurring only once. Subsequent to approximately 9 days of culture, CD4+ T cells were isolated. No antigen has been assigned to these receptors. The sequencing here drew on CD4+ T cells from PBMCs cultured without peptide, taken before COVID-19 vaccination. The receptor set was obtained from a human donor who received a COVID-19 vaccine.

The gene calls are TRBV7-8 and TRBJ2-7; the D is unclear. The V gene lost 3 bases and the J gene lost 3 bases, with 3 bases spanning the gap. The CDR3 has 11 residues. CDR1 is SGHVS and CDR2 is FQNEAQ in the germline V gene. The CDR3 loop is CASSFDYEQYF. The CDR3 DNA reads as TGTGCCAGCAGCTTCGACTACGAGCAGTACTTC. The full variable domain, its missing parts supplied by reference TRBV7-8 and TRBJ2-7, is GAGVSQSPRYKVAKRGQDVALRCDPISGHVSLFWYQQALGQGPEFLTYFQNEAQLDKSGLPSDRFFAERPEGSVSTLKIQRTQQEDSAVYLCASSFDYEQYFGPGTRLTVT.

The chain uses TRBV19 and TRBJ2-7; the match to TRBD2 covers 10 bases. V gave up 5 bases and J gave up 0 bases; unmatched junction bases: 7. CDR3 length equals 16 residues. Germline lookup yields CDR1 LNHDA and CDR2 SQIVND (reference sequence). In nucleotides, the CDR3 is TGTGCCAGTAGTTATTCTAGCGGGGGAGGCTCCTACGAGCAGTACTTC. It encodes CASSYSSGGGSYEQYF.

The V gene is TRBV5-1, the J gene TRBJ2-5; 9 nucleotides line up with TRBD2. CDR3 size: 15 residues. Looked up from germline, CDR1 is SGHRS and CDR2 is YFSETQ. V shed 0 bases and J 3 bases; nucleotides not matched to a gene: 3. The CDR3 DNA follows: TGCGCCAGCAGCTTGGGCTCTAGCGGGGAAGAGACCCAGTACTTC. Amino acid sequence: CASSLGSSGEETQYF.

The chain joins TRBV2 to TRBJ2-1, with 8 positions matching TRBD2. Germline V gene data show CDR1 as SNHLY and CDR2 as FYNNEI. There are 15 residues in the CDR3. J lost 6 bases, V lost 5 bases, and 9 bases had no gene match. The chain's CDR3 is CASSPPGRAVNEQFF. CDR3 coding DNA: TGTGCCAGCAGTCCCCCCGGGAGGGCCGTCAATGAGCAGTTCTTC.

This clone has a handful of counts. This CDR3 is CASRDENYGYTF. The CDR3, as DNA: TGCGCCAGCCGGGACGAGAACTATGGCTACACCTTC. The rearrangement links TRBV10-1 to TRBJ1-2, with a weak D call TRBD1 (5 bases). The ends were cut back, 8 bases at V and 2 bases at J, with 9 bases in the middle. Germline CDR1 is WNHNN and CDR2 is SYGVQD (reference sequence). The CDR3 totals 12 residues.

This chain joins TRBV29-1 and TRBJ2-1; D is possibly TRBD1 or TRBD2 (5 bases each). The CDR3 is made up of 16 amino acids. Trimming shortened V by 5 bases and J by 0 bases, and 17 bases separated the two germline ends. Germline CDR1 SQVTM, CDR2 ANQGSEA. The CDR3 nucleotides read TGCAGCGTTAGGGGCCAAACGGGGTTCTCCTACAATGAGCAGTTCTTC. It is translated as CSVRGQTGFSYNEQFF.

The chain joins TRBV7-2 to TRBJ1-2; D ambiguous. The germline V gene encodes CDR1 SGHTA and CDR2 FQGNSA. The CDR3 loop spans 13 amino acids. The V gene lost 6 bases and the J gene lost 8 bases, with 16 bases spanning the gap. CDR3 DNA sequence: TGTGCCAGCAGGAGAGAGGAATCAGGAGGCTACACCTTC. This sequence encodes CASRREESGGYTF.

The J gene is TRBJ2-3, the V gene TRBV12-5; TRBD2 aligns across 8 bases. V shed 3 bases, J shed 3 bases, and the junction held 2 bases outside the gene matches. The CDR3 spans 14 residues. The germline CDR1 and CDR2 sequences are LGHNT and FRNRAP. This chain's CDR3 is CASGFTGGTDTQYF. As DNA, the CDR3 is TGTGCTAGTGGTTTCACGGGGGGGACAGATACGCAGTATTTT. The variable domain in full, with the rest retrieved from reference TRBV12-5 and TRBJ2-3, is DARVTQTPRHKVTEMGQEVTMRCQPILGHNTVFWYRQTMMQGLELLAYFRNRAPLDDSGMPKDRFSAEMPDATLATLKIQPSEPRDSAVYFCASGFTGGTDTQYFGPGTRLTVL.

The rearrangement joins TRBV19 to TRBJ1-5; TRBD1 might be the D (5 bases). The CDR3 sequence is 15 residues long. V dropped 5 bases and J dropped 1 base, with 12 bases sitting between them. Germline assignment: CDR1 LNHDA and CDR2 SQIVND (reference sequence). CDR3 loop: CASSLGVLSNQPQHF. The CDR3 nucleotides read TGTGCCAGTAGTCTAGGGGTGCTAAGCAATCAGCCCCAGCATTTT. The variable domain in full, with the rest retrieved from reference TRBV19 and TRBJ1-5, is DGGITQSPKYLFRKEGQNVTLSCEQNLNHDAMYWYRQDPGQGLRLIYYSQIVNDFQKGDIAEGYSVSREKKESFPLTVTSAQKNPTAFYLCASSLGVLSNQPQHFGDGTRLSIL.

The CDR3 coding sequence is TGTGCCAGTAGATCAGGACAGGGGGATACAACTAATGAAAAACTGTTTTTT. Translating gives CASRSGQGDTTNEKLFF. The chain uses TRBV19 and TRBJ1-4; TRBD1 agrees at 10 bases. The J segment lost 0 bases and the V segment lost 6 bases, leaving 7 bases of the junction unmatched. The germline gives CDR1 LNHDA, CDR2 SQIVND (reference sequence). The CDR3 runs to 17 residues.